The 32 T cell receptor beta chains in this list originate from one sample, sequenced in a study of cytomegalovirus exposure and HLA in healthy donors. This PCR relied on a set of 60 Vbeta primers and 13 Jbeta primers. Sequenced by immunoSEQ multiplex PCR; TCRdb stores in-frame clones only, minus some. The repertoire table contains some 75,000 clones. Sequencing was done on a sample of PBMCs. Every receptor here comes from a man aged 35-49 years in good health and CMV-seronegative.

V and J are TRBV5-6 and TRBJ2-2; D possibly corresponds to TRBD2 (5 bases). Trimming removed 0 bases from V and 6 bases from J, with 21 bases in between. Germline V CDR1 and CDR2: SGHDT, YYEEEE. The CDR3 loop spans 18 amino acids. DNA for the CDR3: TGTGCCAGCAGCTTGGGTTTACGGGGAGAGGTAAAGCCCGGGGAGCTGTTTTTT. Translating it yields CASSLGLRGEVKPGELFF.

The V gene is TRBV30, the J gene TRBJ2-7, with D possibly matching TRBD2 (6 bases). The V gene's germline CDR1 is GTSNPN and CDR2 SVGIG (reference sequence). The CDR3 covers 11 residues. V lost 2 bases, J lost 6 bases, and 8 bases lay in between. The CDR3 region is CAWSLGGEQYF. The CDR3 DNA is TGTGCCTGGAGTTTGGGAGGCGAGCAGTACTTC.

CDR3 in DNA: TGTGCCAGCAGTTCCCGGACAGGGAGAAACGAGCAGTACTTC. This encodes CASSSRTGRNEQYF. The rearrangement joins TRBV6-5 to TRBJ2-5; 8 bases match TRBD1. The end of the DNA is better explained by TRBJ2-7, so the J call may be wrong. The CDR3 loop spans 14 amino acids. The germline CDR1 and CDR2 sequences are MNHEY and SVGAGI.

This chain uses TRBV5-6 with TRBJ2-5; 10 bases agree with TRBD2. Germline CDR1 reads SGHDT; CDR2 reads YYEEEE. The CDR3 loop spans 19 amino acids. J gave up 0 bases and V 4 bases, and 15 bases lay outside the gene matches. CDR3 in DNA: TGTGCCAGCAGCCTCAAAGGGGCGCAGCGGGGGGGCGACCAAGAGACCCAGTACTTC. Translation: CASSLKGAQRGGDQETQYF.

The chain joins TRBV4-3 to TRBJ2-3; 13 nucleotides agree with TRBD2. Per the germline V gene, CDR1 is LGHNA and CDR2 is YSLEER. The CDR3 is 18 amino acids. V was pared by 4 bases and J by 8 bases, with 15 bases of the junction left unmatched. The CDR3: CASSPGTSGTTSISTQYF. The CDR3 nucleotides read TGCGCCAGCAGCCCAGGGACTAGCGGGACGACCTCAATTAGTACGCAGTATTTT.

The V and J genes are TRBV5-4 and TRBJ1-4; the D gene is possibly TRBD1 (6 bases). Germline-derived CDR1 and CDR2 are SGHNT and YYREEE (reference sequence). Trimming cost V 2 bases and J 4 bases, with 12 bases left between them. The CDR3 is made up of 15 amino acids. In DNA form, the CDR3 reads TGTGCCAGCAGCTTTGGTGGCAGGGGTAATGAAAAACTGTTTTTT. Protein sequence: CASSFGGRGNEKLFF.

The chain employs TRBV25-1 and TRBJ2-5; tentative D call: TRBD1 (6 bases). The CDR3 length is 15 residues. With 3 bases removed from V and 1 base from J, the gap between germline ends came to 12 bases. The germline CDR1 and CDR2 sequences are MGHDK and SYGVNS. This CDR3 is CASSEMGHSQETQYF. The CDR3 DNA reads TGTGCCAGCAGTGAGATGGGACATTCCCAAGAGACCCAGTACTTC.

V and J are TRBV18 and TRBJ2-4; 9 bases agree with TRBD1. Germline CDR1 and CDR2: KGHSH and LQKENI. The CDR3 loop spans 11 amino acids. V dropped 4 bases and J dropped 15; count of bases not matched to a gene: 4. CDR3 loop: CASSLGQGRYF. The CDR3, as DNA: TGTGCCAGCTCACTGGGACAGGGAAGGTACTTC.

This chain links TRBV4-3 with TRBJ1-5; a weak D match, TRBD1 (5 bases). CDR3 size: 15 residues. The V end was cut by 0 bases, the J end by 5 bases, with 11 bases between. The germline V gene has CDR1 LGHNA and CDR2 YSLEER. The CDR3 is CASSQDGAGDQPQHF. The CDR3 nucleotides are TGCGCCAGCAGCCAAGATGGGGCGGGGGATCAGCCCCAGCATTTT.

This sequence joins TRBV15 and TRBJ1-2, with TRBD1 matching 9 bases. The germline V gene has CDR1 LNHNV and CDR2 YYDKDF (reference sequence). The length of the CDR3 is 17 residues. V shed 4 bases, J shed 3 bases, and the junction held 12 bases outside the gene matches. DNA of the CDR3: TGTGCCACCAGCAAAAATACACAGGGGGCGCGCGACTATGGCTACACCTTC. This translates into CATSKNTQGARDYGYTF.

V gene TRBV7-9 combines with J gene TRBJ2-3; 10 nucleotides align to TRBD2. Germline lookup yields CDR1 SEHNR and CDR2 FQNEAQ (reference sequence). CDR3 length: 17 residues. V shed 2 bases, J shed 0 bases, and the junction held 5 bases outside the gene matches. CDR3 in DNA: TGTGCCAGCAGCTTAAATAGCGGGGGGATAAGCACAGATACGCAGTATTTT. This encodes CASSLNSGGISTDTQYF.

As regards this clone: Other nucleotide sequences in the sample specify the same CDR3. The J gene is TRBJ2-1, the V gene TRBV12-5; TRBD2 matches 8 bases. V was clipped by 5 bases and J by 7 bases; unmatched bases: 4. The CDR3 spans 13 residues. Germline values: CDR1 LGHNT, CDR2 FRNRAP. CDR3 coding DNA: TGTGCTAGTGGTCTCTCGGGGGGGAATGAGCAGTTCTTC. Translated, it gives CASGLSGGNEQFF. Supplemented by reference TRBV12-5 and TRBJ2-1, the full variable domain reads DARVTQTPRHKVTEMGQEVTMRCQPILGHNTVFWYRQTMMQGLELLAYFRNRAPLDDSGMPKDRFSAEMPDATLATLKIQPSEPRDSAVYFCASGLSGGNEQFFGPGTRLTVL.

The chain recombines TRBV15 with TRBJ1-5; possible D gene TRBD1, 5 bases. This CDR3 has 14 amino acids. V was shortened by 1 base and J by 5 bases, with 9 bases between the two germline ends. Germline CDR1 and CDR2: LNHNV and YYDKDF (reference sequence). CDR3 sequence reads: CATSRGQNHQPQHF. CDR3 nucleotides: TGTGCCACCAGCAGAGGACAGAATCATCAGCCCCAGCATTTT.

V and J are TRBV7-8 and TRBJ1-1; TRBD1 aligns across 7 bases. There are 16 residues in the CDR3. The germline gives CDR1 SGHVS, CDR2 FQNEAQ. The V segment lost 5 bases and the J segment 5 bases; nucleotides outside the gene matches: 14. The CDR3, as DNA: TGTGCCAGCAGCCTCGCAGGGGGAAATGTCGGGACTGAAGCTTTCTTT. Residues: CASSLAGGNVGTEAFF.

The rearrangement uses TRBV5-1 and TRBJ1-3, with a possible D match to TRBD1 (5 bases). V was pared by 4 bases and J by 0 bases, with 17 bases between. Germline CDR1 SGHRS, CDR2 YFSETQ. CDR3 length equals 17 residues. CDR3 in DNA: TGCGCCAGCAGCCGGGACTCAAGGGCTAACTCTGGAAACACCATATATTTT. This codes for CASSRDSRANSGNTIYF.

The DNA for the CDR3 is TGTGCCAGCAGTCCGTTTCCGAACACTGAAGCTTTCTTT. It yields the protein CASSPFPNTEAFF. The J gene is TRBJ1-1, the V gene TRBV28; D remains ambiguous. CDR1 and CDR2 (germline): MDHEN, SYDVKM. The CDR3 covers 13 residues. Trimming took 5 bases from V and 1 from J, leaving 8 bases between them.

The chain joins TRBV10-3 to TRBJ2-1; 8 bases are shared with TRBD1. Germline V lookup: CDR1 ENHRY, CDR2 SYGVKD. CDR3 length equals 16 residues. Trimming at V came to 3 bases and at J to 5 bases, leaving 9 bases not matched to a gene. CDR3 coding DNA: TGTGCCATCAGTGACGAAACAGGGGGGCTCAACAATGAGCAGTTCTTC. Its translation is CAISDETGGLNNEQFF.

In nucleotides, the CDR3 is TGTGCCACCTTGAGAGGGAACAGAAATAACTATGGCTACACCTTC. This encodes CATLRGNRNNYGYTF. This rearrangement joins TRBV6-5 to TRBJ1-2; no firm D call. This CDR3 contains 15 residues. V lost 10 bases to trimming and J lost 1 base, with 19 bases between them. CDR1 and CDR2 (germline): MNHEY, SVGAGI.

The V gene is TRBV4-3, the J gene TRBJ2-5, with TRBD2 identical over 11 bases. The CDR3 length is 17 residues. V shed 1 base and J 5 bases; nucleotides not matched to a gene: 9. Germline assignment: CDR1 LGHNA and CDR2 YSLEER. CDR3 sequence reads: CASSQVPLAGGGETQYF. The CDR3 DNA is TGCGCCAGCAGCCAAGTTCCCCTAGCGGGAGGAGGGGAGACCCAGTACTTC.

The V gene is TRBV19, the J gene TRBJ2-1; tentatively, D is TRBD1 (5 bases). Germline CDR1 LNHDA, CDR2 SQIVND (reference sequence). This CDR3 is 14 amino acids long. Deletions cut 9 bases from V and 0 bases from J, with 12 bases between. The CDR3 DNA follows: TGTGCCAGCAAAGGACATTCCTCCTACAATGAGCAGTTCTTC. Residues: CASKGHSSYNEQFF.

The CDR3 DNA sequence: TGTGCCAGCAGCCCGCAGGGGGCCTCCGCTAGGGAGCAGTACTTC. It codes for CASSPQGASAREQYF. This chain links TRBV7-2 with TRBJ2-7, with TRBD1 matching over 8 bases. Looked up from germline, CDR1 is SGHTA and CDR2 is FQGNSA. This CDR3 is 15 amino acids long. J gave up 7 bases and V 5 bases, and 13 bases lay outside the gene matches.

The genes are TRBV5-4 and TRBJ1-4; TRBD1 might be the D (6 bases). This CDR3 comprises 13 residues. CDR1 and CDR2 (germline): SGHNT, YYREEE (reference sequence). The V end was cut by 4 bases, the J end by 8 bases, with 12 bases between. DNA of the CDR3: TGTGCCAGCAGCAAGGGGCAGGGGGAAAAACTGTTTTTT. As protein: CASSKGQGEKLFF.

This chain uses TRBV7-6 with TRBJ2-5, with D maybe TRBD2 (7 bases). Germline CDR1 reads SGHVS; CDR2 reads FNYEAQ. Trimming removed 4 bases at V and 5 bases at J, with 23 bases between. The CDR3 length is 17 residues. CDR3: CASSSSIRGAGMETQYF. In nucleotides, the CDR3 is TGTGCCAGCAGCTCAAGCATCCGGGGGGCCGGCATGGAGACCCAGTACTTC.

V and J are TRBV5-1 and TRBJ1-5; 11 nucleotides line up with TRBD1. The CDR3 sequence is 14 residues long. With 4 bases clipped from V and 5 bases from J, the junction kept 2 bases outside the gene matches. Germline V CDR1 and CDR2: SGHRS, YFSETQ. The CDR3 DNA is TGCGCCAGCAGCGTGGGACAGGGGGATCAGCCCCAGCATTTT. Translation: CASSVGQGDQPQHF.

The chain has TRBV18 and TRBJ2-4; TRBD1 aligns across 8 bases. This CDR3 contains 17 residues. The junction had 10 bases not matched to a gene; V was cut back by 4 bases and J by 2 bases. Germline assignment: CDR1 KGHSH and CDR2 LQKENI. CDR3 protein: CASSLRTGPLSKNIQYF. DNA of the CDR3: TGTGCCAGCTCACTACGGACAGGGCCGTTGTCCAAAAACATTCAGTACTTC. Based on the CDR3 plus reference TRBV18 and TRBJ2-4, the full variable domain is NAGVMQNPRHLVRRRGQEARLRCSPMKGHSHVYWYRQLPEEGLKFMVYLQKENIIDESGMPKERFSAEFPKEGPSILRIQQVVRGDSAAYFCASSLRTGPLSKNIQYFGAGTRLSVL.

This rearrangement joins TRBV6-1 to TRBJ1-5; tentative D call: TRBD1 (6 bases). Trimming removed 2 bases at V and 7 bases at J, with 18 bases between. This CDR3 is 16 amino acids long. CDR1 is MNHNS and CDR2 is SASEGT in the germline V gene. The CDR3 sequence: CASSETLGQRRQPQHF. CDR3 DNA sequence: TGTGCCAGCAGTGAAACTCTAGGACAGCGGAGACAGCCCCAGCATTTT.

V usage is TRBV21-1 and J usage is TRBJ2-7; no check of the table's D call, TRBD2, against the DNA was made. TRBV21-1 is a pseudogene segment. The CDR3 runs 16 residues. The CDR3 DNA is TGTGCCAGCAGCAAAGATCCGGTTCGCATCTTCTACGAGCAGTACTTC. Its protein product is CASSKDPVRIFYEQYF.

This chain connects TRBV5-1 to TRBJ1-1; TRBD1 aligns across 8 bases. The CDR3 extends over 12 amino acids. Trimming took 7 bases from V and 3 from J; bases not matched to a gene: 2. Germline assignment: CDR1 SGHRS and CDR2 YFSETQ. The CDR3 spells CASQGADTEAFF. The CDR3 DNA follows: TGCGCCAGCCAGGGGGCTGACACTGAAGCTTTCTTT. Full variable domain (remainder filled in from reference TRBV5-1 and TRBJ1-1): KAGVTQTPRYLIKTRGQQVTLSCSPISGHRSVSWYQQTPGQGLQFLFEYFSETQRNKGNFPGRFSGRQFSNSRSEMNVSTLELGDSALYLCASQGADTEAFFGQGTRLTVV.

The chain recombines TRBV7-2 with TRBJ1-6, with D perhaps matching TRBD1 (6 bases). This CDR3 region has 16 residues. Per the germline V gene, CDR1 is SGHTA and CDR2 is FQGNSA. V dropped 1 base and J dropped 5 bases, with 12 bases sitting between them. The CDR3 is CASSLVAGANNSPLHF. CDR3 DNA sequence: TGTGCCAGCAGCTTAGTGGCGGGGGCTAATAATTCACCCCTCCACTTT.

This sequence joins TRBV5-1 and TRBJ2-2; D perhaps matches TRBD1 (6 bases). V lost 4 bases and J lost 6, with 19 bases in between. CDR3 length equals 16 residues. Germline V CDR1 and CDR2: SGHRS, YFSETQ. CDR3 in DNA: TGCGCCAGCAGCGGGGGAGACAGGATCGTATCCGGGGAGCTGTTTTTT. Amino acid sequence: CASSGGDRIVSGELFF. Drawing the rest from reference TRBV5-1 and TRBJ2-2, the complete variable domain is KAGVTQTPRYLIKTRGQQVTLSCSPISGHRSVSWYQQTPGQGLQFLFEYFSETQRNKGNFPGRFSGRQFSNSRSEMNVSTLELGDSALYLCASSGGDRIVSGELFFGEGSRLTVL.

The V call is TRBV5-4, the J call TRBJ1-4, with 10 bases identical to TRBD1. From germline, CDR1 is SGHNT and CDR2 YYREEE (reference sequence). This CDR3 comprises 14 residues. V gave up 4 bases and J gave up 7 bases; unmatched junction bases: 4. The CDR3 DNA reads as TGTGCCAGCAGCCGGGACAGGGGAAGTGAAAAACTGTTTTTT. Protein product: CASSRDRGSEKLFF. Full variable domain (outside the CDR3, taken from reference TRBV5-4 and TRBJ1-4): ETGVTQSPTHLIKTRGQQVTLRCSSQSGHNTVSWYQQALGQGPQFIFQYYREEENGRGNFPPRFSGLQFPNYSSELNVNALELDDSALYLCASSRDRGSEKLFFGSGTQLSVL.

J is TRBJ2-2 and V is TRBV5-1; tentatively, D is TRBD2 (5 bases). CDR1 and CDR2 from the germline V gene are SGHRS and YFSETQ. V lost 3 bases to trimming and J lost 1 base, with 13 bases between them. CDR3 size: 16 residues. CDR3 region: CASSWRRTLNTGELFF. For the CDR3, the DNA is TGCGCCAGCAGCTGGCGGAGGACGTTGAACACCGGGGAGCTGTTTTTT.